These T cell receptor beta chains were read from a single sample in a study of T cells after yellow fever vaccination. TCRdb used MiXCR to reprocess the 5' RACE reads, holding one entry per CDR3 protein. The top ten clones hold less than 3.5% of a sample with 150,000 to 200,000 distinct CDR3 sequences, about 6.2% of them seen once. The sequencing here drew on CD4+ T cells sorted from PBMCs, taken on the day of the first yellow fever vaccination. These receptors originate from a young man who received the YFV17D yellow fever vaccine. Both conserved end residues are part of each CDR3.

>TRBJ1-2|TRBV29-1
CSVGRGAGGANYGYTF
>TRBJ2-5|TRBV7-2
CASSLGDRGFRETQYF
>TRBJ1-5|TRBV28
CASSLLWGQGRQPQHF
>TRBJ2-2|TRBV7-2
CASTRTANTGELFF
>TRBJ2-5|TRBV20-1
CSARGGAGGGETQYF
>TRBJ1-1|TRBV5-1
CASSDTANTEAFF
>TRBJ2-1|TRBV7-6
CASSSTLDRYNEQFF
>TRBJ2-7|TRBV5-1
CASSLGRGAGEQYF
>TRBJ2-1|TRBV3-1
CASSQRSGDSNEQFF
>TRBJ1-2|TRBV4-3
CASSQDLTLAGYTF
>TRBJ1-2|TRBV4-1
CASSSPAQGRNYGYTF
>TRBJ1-2|TRBV9
CASSEKRGNYGYTF
>TRBJ1-4|TRBV7-8
CASSSIGREKLFF
>TRBJ2-1|TRBV5-1
CASTLLASSYNEQFF
>TRBJ2-5|TRBV5-5
CASGHLIQWQETQYF
>TRBJ2-2|TRBV14
CASSQLENTGELFF
>TRBJ2-5|TRBV7-2
CASSLGTALQETQYF
>TRBJ2-1|TRBV5-1
CASRQGNEQFF
>TRBJ2-1|TRBV12-3/TRBV12-4
CASRLSPYNEQFF
>TRBJ2-7|TRBV3-1
CASRPSGGGEQYF
>TRBJ2-1|TRBV6-5
CASTKGWGGIGNEQFF
>TRBJ2-3|TRBV6-2/TRBV6-3
CASSNLGQSTDTQYF
>TRBJ2-1|TRBV20-1
CSATRALGPPNEQFF
>TRBJ2-2|TRBV18
CASSENRALNTGELFF
>TRBJ2-2|TRBV7-9
CASSLVNGPFTGELFF
>TRBJ2-3|TRBV18
CASSPAASVDTQYF
>TRBJ2-3|TRBV18
CASSPTILAGTTDTQYF
>TRBJ2-5|TRBV27
CASSPRGSGGTQYF
>TRBJ2-1|TRBV6-1
CAGRRRAAYGNNEQFF
>TRBJ2-2|TRBV7-3
CASSAGTSGGAPSTGELFF
>TRBJ2-7|TRBV18
CASSSGTGGAYEQYF
>TRBJ2-3|TRBV29-1
CSVNKEDTQYF
>TRBJ2-3|TRBV7-2
CASSWGQGIPDTQYF
>TRBJ1-1|TRBV5-6
CASSHRPGEEAFF
>TRBJ2-3|TRBV5-4
CASSKGQSSDTQYF
>TRBJ2-3|TRBV5-4
CASSSAGSTDTQYF
>TRBJ1-2|TRBV5-1
CASSSEGPYGYTF
>TRBJ2-7|TRBV7-2
CASSSLLGGGYEQYF
>TRBJ1-1|TRBV5-4
CASSAAGSLNTEAFF
>TRBJ2-6|TRBV4-3
CASSQDLTLSGANVLTF
>TRBJ1-3|TRBV6-5
CASSPRWGGTGNTIYF
>TRBJ1-1|TRBV21-1
CASSFTWPTGSEAFF
>TRBJ1-2|TRBV19
CASSIDRRIGYTF
>TRBJ1-1|TRBV5-1
CASSQATGSTEAFF
>TRBJ2-3|TRBV4-1
CASSQSLTSVSTDTQYF
>TRBJ2-1|TRBV5-1
CASSLVWGAGNNEQFF
>TRBJ1-2|TRBV4-2
CASSQGNKLDGYTF
>TRBJ2-7|TRBV5-1
CASRAAGAGYEQYF